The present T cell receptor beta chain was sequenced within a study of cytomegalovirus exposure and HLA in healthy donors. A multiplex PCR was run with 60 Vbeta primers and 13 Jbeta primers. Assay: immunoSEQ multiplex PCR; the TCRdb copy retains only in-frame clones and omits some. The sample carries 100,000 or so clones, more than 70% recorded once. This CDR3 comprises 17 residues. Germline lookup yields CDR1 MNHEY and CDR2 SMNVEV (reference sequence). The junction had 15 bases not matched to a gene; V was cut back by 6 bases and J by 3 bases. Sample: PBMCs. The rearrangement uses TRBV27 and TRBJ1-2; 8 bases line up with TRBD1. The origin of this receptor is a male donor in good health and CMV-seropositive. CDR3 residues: CASRDMFPGGIDYGYTF. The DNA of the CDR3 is TGTGCCAGCAGAGACATGTTCCCAGGGGGCATAGACTATGGCTACACCTTC.